The 27 T cell receptor beta chains listed next were all sequenced from one sample in a study of blood T cell repertoires in COVID-19. The repertoire was sequenced with immunoSEQ multiplex PCR; TCRdb's copy has only in-frame clones and lacks some. Found here are 200,000 or so clones, roughly 90% of them singletons; the top ten hold roughly 19%. Material for sequencing was peripheral blood. Source of these receptors: a man aged 45 to 65 with COVID-19, enrolled during active disease.

This clone was recorded only once. V usage is TRBV18 and J usage is TRBJ2-2; 7 nucleotides agree with TRBD1. CDR1 is KGHSH, CDR2 LQKENI, per germline. CDR3 length equals 16 residues. The V segment lost 3 bases and the J segment 0 bases; nucleotides outside the gene matches: 4. The DNA for the CDR3 is TGTGCCAGCTCACCCCCGGGACAGACGAACACCGGGGAGCTGTTTTTT. Protein sequence: CASSPPGQTNTGELFF.

The chain carries TRBV3-1 (or the pseudogene TRBV3-2) and TRBJ2-1; TRBD1 matches 9 bases. Germline loops: CDR1 LGHDT, CDR2 YNNKEL (reference sequence). J lost 7 bases, V lost 4 bases, and 8 bases had no gene match. The CDR3 consists of 15 residues. Written as DNA, the CDR3 is TGTGCCAGCAGCCTCACATGGACAGGGGATAATGAGCAGTTCTTC. This encodes CASSLTWTGDNEQFF.

This clone has only one observation. CDR3 in DNA: TGTGCCAGCAGCGGCACTGGAAACACCATATATTTT. This codes for CASSGTGNTIYF. This chain connects TRBV3-1 (or the pseudogene TRBV3-2) to TRBJ1-3; D is unresolved. Per germline, CDR1 LGHDT and CDR2 YNNKEL (reference sequence). CDR3 length: 12 residues. V gave up 5 bases and J gave up 2 bases, with 4 bases separating them.

CDR3 in amino acids: CASSPLAGNYEQYF. DNA of the CDR3: TGTGCCAGCAGTCCCCTAGCGGGAAACTACGAGCAGTACTTC. This chain uses TRBV6-2 or TRBV6-3 with TRBJ2-7; 9 bases align to TRBD2. Germline CDR1 reads MNHEY; CDR2 reads SVGEGT. V shed 5 bases, J shed 3 bases, and the junction held 5 bases outside the gene matches. The CDR3 contains 14 residues.

The chain couples TRBV7-2 to TRBJ1-1; D might be TRBD1 (6 bases). Deletions cut 5 bases from V and 4 bases from J, with 14 bases between. The germline V gene has CDR1 SGHTA and CDR2 FQGNSA. The CDR3 contains 14 residues. The CDR3: CASSPSRGTTEAFF. DNA of the CDR3: TGTGCCAGCAGCCCCTCAAGGGGGACCACTGAAGCTTTCTTT.

This sequence joins TRBV19 and TRBJ2-5; TRBD1 matches at 8 bases. The CDR3 runs 18 residues. V shed 2 bases and J 4 bases; nucleotides not matched to a gene: 15. Germline loops: CDR1 LNHDA, CDR2 SQIVND (reference sequence). Written as DNA, the CDR3 is TGTGCCAGTAGTATAACCGCATCGACAGGGGCATACGGAGAGACCCAGTACTTC. Translated, it gives CASSITASTGAYGETQYF.

The chain links TRBV28 to TRBJ2-3, with 9 positions matching TRBD2. Germline V gene lookup returns CDR1 MDHEN and CDR2 SYDVKM. The CDR3 has 15 residues. V shed 5 bases and J 0 bases; nucleotides not matched to a gene: 3. This CDR3 reads CASSPLAGSTDTQYF. DNA for the CDR3: TGTGCCAGCAGTCCTCTAGCGGGGAGCACAGATACGCAGTATTTT.

V usage is TRBV5-6 and J usage is TRBJ1-2, with D uncertain. V gave up 0 bases and J gave up 4 bases, with 7 bases separating them. There are 13 residues in the CDR3. Germline assignment: CDR1 SGHDT and CDR2 YYEEEE. The CDR3 DNA follows: TGTGCCAGCAGCTTGGTTGAGGGCTATGGCTACACCTTC. Protein: CASSLVEGYGYTF.

The genes are TRBV5-5 and TRBJ1-4, with D possibly matching TRBD1 (6 bases). Per the germline V gene, CDR1 is SGHKS and CDR2 is YYEKEE (reference sequence). The CDR3 runs to 15 residues. The V and J ends lost 5 bases and 0 bases respectively, with 11 bases between them. The CDR3 protein is CASSSTGTTNEKLFF. In DNA, the CDR3 is TGTGCCAGCAGTTCAACAGGGACAACTAATGAAAAACTGTTTTTT.

This chain joins TRBV4-3 and TRBJ2-5; D remains unclear. Germline V gene lookup returns CDR1 LGHNA and CDR2 YSLEER. CDR3 size: 13 residues. Trimming removed 5 bases at V and 5 bases at J, with 12 bases between. The chain's CDR3 is CASSGGGDETQYF. In nucleotides, the CDR3 is TGCGCCAGCAGCGGTGGCGGTGATGAGACCCAGTACTTC.

The V call is TRBV6-5, the J call TRBJ2-7, with a possible D match to TRBD2 (5 bases). V shed 2 bases and J shed 7 bases, with 18 bases lying between them. CDR3 size: 15 residues. Germline CDR1 and CDR2: MNHEY and SVGAGI. The CDR3 DNA reads as TGTGCCAGCAGTTACCGGGATAGCCTCGGGTTTGAGCAGTACTTC. Amino acid sequence: CASSYRDSLGFEQYF.

The chain carries TRBV10-3 and TRBJ2-7; TRBD2 matches at 8 bases. CDR3 length: 17 amino acids. V trimming: 2 bases; J trimming: 3 bases; junction bases outside the gene matches: 12. Per the germline V gene, CDR1 is ENHRY and CDR2 is SYGVKD. The CDR3 DNA reads TGTGCCATCAGTGAGCCCCCCGGAGCGGGGGCAAACTACGAGCAGTACTTC. Its translation: CAISEPPGAGANYEQYF.

V and J are TRBV2 and TRBJ1-1; no reliable D call. The V and J ends lost 6 bases and 1 base respectively, with 18 bases between them. CDR3 size: 16 residues. The germline V gene has CDR1 SNHLY and CDR2 FYNNEI. CDR3 nucleotide sequence: TGTGCCAGCAGGGCCGGGGTGGCGGGCCGGAACACTGAAGCTTTCTTT. Translation: CASRAGVAGRNTEAFF.

This clone appeared a single time. The J gene is TRBJ1-4, the V gene TRBV4-2; D is ambiguous. The germline V gene has CDR1 LGHNA and CDR2 YNFKEQ. The ends were cut back, 1 base at V and 2 bases at J, with 8 bases in the middle. There are 15 residues in the CDR3. The DNA for the CDR3 is TGTGCCAGCAGCCAAGGTCCCCTTACTAATGAAAAACTGTTTTTT. Translating it yields CASSQGPLTNEKLFF.

The rearrangement uses TRBV6-6 and TRBJ2-3, with D possibly TRBD2 on 5 matching bases. The CDR3 totals 16 residues. V lost 6 bases and J 4 bases, leaving 20 bases between the germline ends. In germline, CDR1 is MNHNY, CDR2 SVGAGI (reference sequence). CDR3 protein: CASSPPFGVRADTQYF. Here the CDR3 DNA reads TGTGCCAGCAGCCCACCTTTCGGGGTGCGGGCAGATACGCAGTATTTT.

This rearrangement joins TRBV5-1 to TRBJ2-4, with D maybe TRBD2 (5 bases). The length of the CDR3 is 13 residues. CDR1 is SGHRS and CDR2 is YFSETQ in the germline V gene. V was shortened by 6 bases and J by 0 bases, with 7 bases between the two germline ends. The CDR3 is CASTGLAKNIQYF. As DNA, the CDR3 is TGCGCCAGCACCGGACTAGCCAAAAACATTCAGTACTTC.

The genes are TRBV5-3 and TRBJ1-2, with a weak D call TRBD1 (5 bases). TRBV5-3 has ORF status, its function being uncertain. This CDR3 is 17 amino acids long. The V end was cut by 4 bases, the J end by 2 bases, with 21 bases between. CDR3 bases: TGTGCCAGAAGCCACCCGTCGTTCCGGGGGGAGAACTATGGCTACACCTTC. It yields the protein CARSHPSFRGENYGYTF.

This rearrangement joins TRBV5-1 to TRBJ1-1; the D gene is possibly TRBD1 (6 bases). CDR1 and CDR2 (germline): SGHRS, YFSETQ. Deletions cut 1 base from V and 3 bases from J, with 13 bases between. This CDR3 spans 15 amino acids. The CDR3, as DNA: TGCGCCAGCAGCTTGACGGCGGGGGCGGACACTGAAGCTTTCTTT. Amino acids: CASSLTAGADTEAFF.

This chain links TRBV5-1 with TRBJ1-1; a weak D match, TRBD1 (5 bases). The germline V gene has CDR1 SGHRS and CDR2 YFSETQ. V was cut by 4 bases and J by 4 bases, with 17 bases left in between. This CDR3 comprises 15 residues. This CDR3 reads CASSSMFARGTEAFF. CDR3 DNA: TGCGCCAGCAGCAGTATGTTTGCAAGGGGCACTGAAGCTTTCTTT.

The genes are TRBV5-1 and TRBJ2-7; 8 nucleotides agree with TRBD1. This CDR3 spans 14 amino acids. V shed 7 bases, J shed 2 bases, and the junction held 8 bases outside the gene matches. The V gene's germline CDR1 is SGHRS and CDR2 YFSETQ. CDR3 in amino acids: CASRQGQATYEQYF. The CDR3 DNA follows: TGCGCCAGCCGCCAGGGACAGGCCACCTACGAGCAGTACTTC.

V gene TRBV5-1 combines with J gene TRBJ2-2, with TRBD2 matching over 7 bases. Trimming cost V 4 bases and J 4 bases; bases outside gene matches: 4. CDR1 SGHRS and CDR2 YFSETQ come from the germline V gene. The CDR3 covers 14 residues. The CDR3 spells CASSRGLGTGELFF. CDR3 in DNA: TGCGCCAGCAGCAGAGGACTAGGCACCGGGGAGCTGTTTTTT.

This chain connects TRBV5-1 to TRBJ2-3, with TRBD1 as a possible D gene (6 bases). Germline CDR1 and CDR2: SGHRS and YFSETQ. CDR3 length: 17 amino acids. Trimming took off 4 bases at V and 3 bases at J, with 21 bases between the two ends. The DNA for the CDR3 is TGCGCCAGCAGCCCCTCCGGGACAAGTAAATCGACAGATACGCAGTATTTT. It yields the protein CASSPSGTSKSTDTQYF.

The genes are TRBV5-1 and TRBJ1-6, with D possibly TRBD1 on 5 matching bases. Germline values: CDR1 SGHRS, CDR2 YFSETQ. The CDR3 totals 15 residues. Between the trimmed V and J ends, which lost 2 bases and 10 bases, there was a span of 16 bases. The CDR3 loop reads CASSFDQGSLSPLHF. CDR3 nucleotides: TGCGCCAGCAGCTTTGATCAGGGAAGTCTCTCACCCCTCCACTTT.

This rearrangement joins TRBV5-1 to TRBJ2-7, with 9 bases aligning to TRBD1. The junction had 2 bases not matched to a gene; V was cut back by 4 bases and J by 3 bases. Per the germline V gene, CDR1 is SGHRS and CDR2 is YFSETQ. The CDR3 covers 13 residues. CDR3 in DNA: TGCGCCAGCAGCAGGACAGGGGACTACGAGCAGTACTTC. Amino acid sequence: CASSRTGDYEQYF.

This sequence joins TRBV30 and TRBJ2-5; TRBD2 agrees at 7 bases. The CDR3 consists of 19 residues. V lost 1 base to trimming and J lost 1 base; unmatched junction nucleotides: 18. Germline V CDR1 and CDR2: GTSNPN, SVGIG (reference sequence). The CDR3 DNA reads TGTGCCTGGAGTGCCCTCTGGGGGAATGGCGGGAGACGCCAAGAGACCCAGTACTTC. Translating it yields CAWSALWGNGGRRQETQYF.

The rearrangement joins TRBV28 to TRBJ2-1, with 9 bases aligning to TRBD2. The CDR3 extends over 14 amino acids. V gave up 7 bases and J gave up 7 bases; unmatched junction bases: 8. CDR1 is MDHEN and CDR2 is SYDVKM in the germline V gene. The CDR3 is CASNRLAGFNEQFF. As DNA, the CDR3 is TGTGCCAGCAACCGGCTAGCGGGGTTTAATGAGCAGTTCTTC.

V and J are TRBV18 and TRBJ2-3; 10 bases fit TRBD2. The V gene's germline CDR1 is KGHSH and CDR2 LQKENI. J gave up 2 bases and V 3 bases, and 11 bases lay outside the gene matches. The CDR3 is made up of 18 amino acids. The CDR3 DNA reads as TGTGCCAGCTCACCCCGTCTATCTACTAGCGGGGTCACAGATACGCAGTATTTT. Amino acid sequence: CASSPRLSTSGVTDTQYF.